Listed below are T cell receptor beta chains from one sample, sequenced in a study of graft-versus-host responses after intestinal transplantation. Clones were read by immunoSEQ multiplex PCR, and TCRdb kept only the in-frame ones, dropping some. The sample has almost 55,000 clones; about 90% are singletons. Material: PBMCs, obtained 650 to 690 days after intestinal transplant. The receptors here all came from a human patient who received an intestinal transplant, so some T cells may come from the graft donor. Each CDR3 is given with its conserved first and last residue. The D gene is left open where the match is weak. Size is stated for part of the rows, as once, few or many counts, or as a class when the clone is expanded.

abundance | j_gene | v_gene | d_gene | CDR3nt | CDR3aa
NA | TRBJ1-4 | TRBV19 | NA | TGTGCCACCCACCAGCGGACAGTCGGAAAACTGTTTTTT | CATHQRTVGKLFF
NA | TRBJ1-5 | TRBV10-2 | TRBD1 | TGCGCCAGCAGTGTCAGCAGGGGGTATAGCAATCAGCCCCAGCATTTT | CASSVSRGYSNQPQHF
NA | TRBJ2-1 | TRBV7-9 | NA | TGTGCCAGCAGCGCCGGGGCCGCCAATGAGCAGTTCTTC | CASSAGAANEQFF
once | TRBJ2-7 | TRBV7-9 | NA | TGTGCCAGCAGCTTGGCAGGGGAGACCTACGAGCAGTACTTC | CASSLAGETYEQYF
NA | TRBJ2-3 | TRBV6-5 | NA | TGTGCCACCTACAGCCGAACCCGCACAGATACGCAGTATTTT | CATYSRTRTDTQYF
NA | TRBJ2-2 | TRBV4-2 | TRBD1 | TGTGCCAGCAGCCAAGGGCTCACCGGGACAGGGGCCGGGGAGCTGTTTTTT | CASSQGLTGTGAGELFF
NA | TRBJ1-3 | TRBV18 | TRBD1 | TGTGCCAGCTCACCACCGAACAGGGGAGGAAACACCATATATTTT | CASSPPNRGGNTIYF
NA | TRBJ2-1 | TRBV4-1 | NA | TGCGCCAGCAGCCACCTTTGGGGTAATGAGCAGTTCTTC | CASSHLWGNEQFF
NA | TRBJ2-5 | TRBV18 | NA | TGTGCCAGCTTAAGCCAAGAGACCCAGTACTTC | CASLSQETQYF
NA | TRBJ2-4 | TRBV29-1 | NA | TGCAGCGTTGAAGATACGGGGGCCAAAAACATTCAGTACTTC | CSVEDTGAKNIQYF
NA | TRBJ1-1 | TRBV7-9 | NA | TGTGCCAGCAGCTTAACGGCCGTTGAAGCTTTCTTT | CASSLTAVEAFF
NA | TRBJ1-5 | TRBV5-3 | NA | TGTGCCAGAAGCTCACAGACCGTTGGCAATCAGCCCCAGCATTTT | CARSSQTVGNQPQHF
NA | TRBJ1-6 | TRBV2 | TRBD1 | TGTGCCAGCAGTGAAGCCACTCCTGACAGGGCGGCTTACAATTCACCCCTCCACTTT | CASSEATPDRAAYNSPLHF
NA | TRBJ2-5 | TRBV27 | TRBD1 | TGTGCCAGCAGTCGGGGACAGGGGGCCCAAGAGACCCAGTACTTC | CASSRGQGAQETQYF
once | TRBJ1-1 | TRBV2 | NA | TGTGCCAGCAGTGAGGGGGTGGACACTGAAGCTTTCTTT | CASSEGVDTEAFF
NA | TRBJ1-4 | TRBV7-9 | NA | TGTGCCAGCAGCTTATTTAATGAAAAACTGTTTTTT | CASSLFNEKLFF
NA | TRBJ2-2 | TRBV5-1 | NA | TGCGCCAGCAGCTTGGGACTGGACGGGGAGCTGTTTTTT | CASSLGLDGELFF
NA | TRBJ2-1 | TRBV5-4 | TRBD1 | TGTGCCAGCAGCTCTGGCGCCCGGGACAGGGATGAGCAGTTCTTC | CASSSGARDRDEQFF
NA | TRBJ2-6 | TRBV11-2 | NA | TGTGCCAGCAGCTTAGGGAGGGGGGGGCCCTCTGGGGCCAACGTCCTGACTTTC | CASSLGRGGPSGANVLTF
NA | TRBJ2-7 | TRBV7-8 | TRBD1 | TGTGCCAGCATAGGGACAGGGGCCTACGAGCAGTACTTC | CASIGTGAYEQYF
NA | TRBJ2-7 | TRBV18 | TRBD1 | TGTGCCAGCTCTCCAGGCGGGACAGGGTCCTACGAGCAGTACTTC | CASSPGGTGSYEQYF
NA | TRBJ1-1 | TRBV5-1 | NA | TGCGCCAGCAGTCGGGGGGCTAACACTGAAGCTTTCTTT | CASSRGANTEAFF
few | TRBJ1-1 | TRBV9 | NA | TGTGCCAGCAGCGTAGTGTCCGAACCCACTGAAGCTTTCTTT | CASSVVSEPTEAFF
NA | TRBJ2-5 | TRBV25-1 | NA | TGTGCCAGCGGCCGGGACACAAGGGTTGAGACCCAGTACTTC | CASGRDTRVETQYF
NA | TRBJ2-1 | TRBV11-2 | NA | TGTGCCAGCAGCCCAAACGAGTTAGGGACTCCGGTGCGAGGGGAGCAGTTCTTC | CASSPNELGTPVRGEQFF
NA | TRBJ1-5 | TRBV5-8 | NA | TGTGCCAGCAGCGCCTGGACTGGGGGCAATCAGCCCCAGCATTTT | CASSAWTGGNQPQHF
NA | TRBJ2-5 | TRBV9 | NA | TGTGCCAGCAGCGAATGGACCGGGGTGGGGGAGACCCAGTACTTC | CASSEWTGVGETQYF
NA | TRBJ1-5 | TRBV4-1 | NA | TGCGCCAGCAGCCAGTCCGACTGGGGCAATCAGCCCCAGCATTTT | CASSQSDWGNQPQHF
NA | TRBJ2-4 | TRBV4-1 | TRBD1 | TGCGCCAGCAGCGACAGGGTCGGCATTCAGTACTTC | CASSDRVGIQYF
once | TRBJ2-7 | TRBV30 | TRBD1 | TGTGCCTGGGGGTTCCGGGACAGGGCCTCCTTCGAGCAGTACTTC | CAWGFRDRASFEQYF
NA | TRBJ1-3 | TRBV7-2 | NA | TGTGCCAGCAGCTTAGAACCAGGGCGCATGAACACCATATATTTT | CASSLEPGRMNTIYF
NA | TRBJ2-5 | TRBV9 | NA | TGTGCCAGCAGCGTAGCGGGACACTCGTCCGGCGAGACCCAGTACTTC | CASSVAGHSSGETQYF
NA | TRBJ1-5 | TRBV5-6 | NA | TGTGCCAGCAGCCCCCAGGAGGGAAGGAGCAATCAGCCCCAGCATTTT | CASSPQEGRSNQPQHF
NA | TRBJ1-5 | TRBV19 | NA | TGTGCCAGTAGTATATCGGGATCGATCAATCAGCCCCAGCATTTT | CASSISGSINQPQHF
NA | TRBJ2-7 | TRBV7-8 | TRBD2 | TGTGCCAGCAGCTTAAGGACTAGCGGACGTAAGCAGTACTTC | CASSLRTSGRKQYF
NA | TRBJ1-2 | TRBV9 | TRBD1 | TGTGCCAGCAGCGCAGGACAGGGGAACTATGGCTACACCTTC | CASSAGQGNYGYTF
NA | TRBJ2-3 | TRBV6-5 | TRBD2 | TGTGCCAGCAGCCGGGGGGGGGATACGCAGTATTTT | CASSRGGDTQYF
NA | TRBJ2-2 | TRBV2 | TRBD1 | TGTGCCAGCAGTACCGGGACAGGGGTCACCGGGGAGCTGTTTTTT | CASSTGTGVTGELFF
NA | TRBJ2-2 | TRBV2 | NA | TGTGCCAGCAGACCACAAGGGGCGGACACCGGGGAGCTGTTTTTT | CASRPQGADTGELFF
NA | TRBJ2-1 | TRBV20-1 | NA | TGCAGTGCTACTGTCCACAATGAGCAGTTCTTC | CSATVHNEQFF
NA | TRBJ2-7 | TRBV5-5 | NA | TGTGCCAGCAGCTCGACTGGGGGGAACGAGCAGTACTTC | CASSSTGGNEQYF
NA | TRBJ1-2 | TRBV6-6 | NA | TGTGCCAGCATGAATGGGAACCATCTGTTAGGCTACACCTTC | CASMNGNHLLGYTF
NA | TRBJ2-3 | TRBV11-2 | NA | TGTGCCAGCAGCAAAAGGACAGCACTCATGGGCACAGATACGCAGTATTTT | CASSKRTALMGTDTQYF
NA | TRBJ1-1 | TRBV29-1 | TRBD1 | TGCAGCGTTGAAAGGGCAGGGGGTACGGAAGCTTTCTTT | CSVERAGGTEAFF
NA | TRBJ2-2 | TRBV7-9 | NA | TGTGCCAGCAGCTTAGGGGGGAGTTGGAACACCGGGGAGCTGTTTTTT | CASSLGGSWNTGELFF
NA | TRBJ1-2 | TRBV10-3 | NA | TGTGCCATCAGTCTATTGACAGGCGAGGCCTATGGCTACACCTTC | CAISLLTGEAYGYTF
NA | TRBJ2-5 | TRBV4-1 | NA | TGCGCCAGCAGCCCACGACTAGGAGACGTGTGGGAGACCCAGTACTTC | CASSPRLGDVWETQYF
NA | TRBJ1-6 | TRBV5-1 | NA | TGCGCCAGCAGCTTGGGGGGTAACAATTCACCCCTCCACTTT | CASSLGGNNSPLHF
NA | TRBJ2-5 | TRBV4-1 | NA | TGCGCCAGCAGCTACTATTACAGGTTCGGGGAGACCCAGTACTTC | CASSYYYRFGETQYF
NA | TRBJ2-3 | TRBV7-8 | NA | TGTGCCAGCAGCTTAGATCTGGGGGTGGCGCAGTATTTT | CASSLDLGVAQYF
NA | TRBJ2-4 | TRBV19 | NA | TGTGCCAGTAGTATAGGTGGAGGGGGGGACATTCAGTACTTC | CASSIGGGGDIQYF
NA | TRBJ1-6 | TRBV6-1 | TRBD1 | TGTGCCAGCAGTGAGGGGACAGACTATAATTCACCCCTCCACTTT | CASSEGTDYNSPLHF
NA | TRBJ1-2 | TRBV4-1 | NA | TGCGCCAGCAGCCCTCCACCAAGAGGACCTAACTATGGCTACACCTTC | CASSPPPRGPNYGYTF
NA | TRBJ2-7 | TRBV5-1 | NA | TGCGCCAGCAGCCTAGCCGGGGGAACGGAGCAGTACTTC | CASSLAGGTEQYF
NA | TRBJ2-7 | TRBV4-1 | NA | TGCGCCAGCAGCCAGGGGAGCTCGGGGTCCCACTCCTACGAGCAGTACTTC | CASSQGSSGSHSYEQYF